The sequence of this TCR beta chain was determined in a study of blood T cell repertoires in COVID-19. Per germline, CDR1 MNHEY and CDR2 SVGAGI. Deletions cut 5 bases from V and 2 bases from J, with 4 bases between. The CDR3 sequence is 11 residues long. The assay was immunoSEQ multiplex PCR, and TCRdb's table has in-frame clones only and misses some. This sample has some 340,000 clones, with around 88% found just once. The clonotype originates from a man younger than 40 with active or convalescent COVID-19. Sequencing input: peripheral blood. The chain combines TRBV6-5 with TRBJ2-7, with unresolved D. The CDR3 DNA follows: TGTGCCAGCAGTACAACCTACGAGCAGTACTTC. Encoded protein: CASSTTYEQYF.